A single sample gave rise to the 6 T cell receptor beta chains below, sequenced in a study of Ad26.COV2.S vaccination and SARS-CoV-2 variants. Treatment in this sample: about 20 received Ad26.COV2.S at low or high dose, single or two shots; about 5 received placebo; per-sample allocation not given. Day 63 after the first vaccine or placebo injection was the time point for sampling. TCRdb's copy holds only in-frame clones and misses some; the assay was immunoSEQ multiplex PCR. The data contain 400,000 to 450,000 clones, about 93% of them singletons. The sample here was peripheral blood, taken in a trial of Ad26.COV2.S vaccine versus placebo. The receptors stem from a person aged 18-60 years who received the Ad26.COV2.S COVID-19 vaccine or a placebo.

The V call is TRBV9, the J call TRBJ2-1; 8 nucleotides align to TRBD2. V was clipped by 0 bases and J by 2 bases; unmatched bases: 4. This CDR3 has 16 residues. Germline V gene sequence: CDR1 SGDLS, CDR2 YYNGEE. In DNA form, the CDR3 reads TGTGCCAGCAGCGTAGGAGCTAGCGGGCCCTACAATGAGCAGTTCTTC. It encodes CASSVGASGPYNEQFF. The full variable domain, completed using reference TRBV9 and TRBJ2-1, is DSGVTQTPKHLITATGQRVTLRCSPRSGDLSVYWYQQSLDQGLQFLIQYYNGEERAKGNILERFSAQQFPDLHSELNLSSLELGDSALYFCASSVGASGPYNEQFFGPGTRLTVL.

The V and J genes are TRBV2 and TRBJ2-6; TRBD1 matches 9 bases. The trim removed 6 bases at V and 0 bases at J, leaving 9 bases unmatched. The CDR3 runs to 18 residues. Germline V gives CDR1 SNHLY, CDR2 FYNNEI. Written as DNA, the CDR3 is TGTGCCAGCAGACCGGGACAGGGAAGATCCTCTGGGGCCAACGTCCTGACTTTC. Amino acids: CASRPGQGRSSGANVLTF.

This chain uses TRBV5-8 with TRBJ2-7, with D unresolved. Trimming left V 2 bases short and J 2 bases short, with 11 bases between. CDR3 size: 14 residues. Germline V gives CDR1 SGHTS, CDR2 YDEGEE. CDR3 protein: CASSLSGPTYEQYF. CDR3 sequence (DNA): TGTGCCAGCAGCTTATCCGGGCCCACCTACGAGCAGTACTTC.

The chain has TRBV7-9 and TRBJ2-7, with D possibly being TRBD1 (6 bases). CDR3 length: 14 residues. Germline loops: CDR1 SEHNR, CDR2 FQNEAQ (reference sequence). V dropped 5 bases and J dropped 5 bases, with 16 bases sitting between them. For the CDR3, the DNA is TGTGCCAGCAGCCAGTCCGGACAGTCCCACGAGCAGTACTTC. Translated: CASSQSGQSHEQYF. The full variable domain, in which reference TRBV7-9 and TRBJ2-7 provide the parts outside the CDR3, is DTGVSQNPRHKITKRGQNVTFRCDPISEHNRLYWYRQTLGQGPEFLTYFQNEAQLEKSRLLSDRFSAERPKGSFSTLEIQRTEQGDSAMYLCASSQSGQSHEQYFGPGTRLTVT.

The rearrangement links TRBV19 to TRBJ2-2, with D possibly being TRBD1 (6 bases). Germline values: CDR1 LNHDA, CDR2 SQIVND (reference sequence). Trimming removed 1 base from V and 1 base from J, with 7 bases in between. This CDR3 spans 15 amino acids. The DNA for the CDR3 is TGTGCCAGTAGTATAGGACAGGAGAACACCGGGGAGCTGTTTTTT. It codes for CASSIGQENTGELFF.

The genes are TRBV30 and TRBJ1-2; unclear D gene. V lost 3 bases and J lost 6, with 11 bases in between. There are 12 residues in the CDR3. CDR1 and CDR2 from the germline V gene are GTSNPN and SVGIG (reference sequence). The CDR3 spells CAWSGTGDGYTF. Here the CDR3 DNA reads TGTGCCTGGAGCGGAACTGGAGATGGCTACACCTTC.